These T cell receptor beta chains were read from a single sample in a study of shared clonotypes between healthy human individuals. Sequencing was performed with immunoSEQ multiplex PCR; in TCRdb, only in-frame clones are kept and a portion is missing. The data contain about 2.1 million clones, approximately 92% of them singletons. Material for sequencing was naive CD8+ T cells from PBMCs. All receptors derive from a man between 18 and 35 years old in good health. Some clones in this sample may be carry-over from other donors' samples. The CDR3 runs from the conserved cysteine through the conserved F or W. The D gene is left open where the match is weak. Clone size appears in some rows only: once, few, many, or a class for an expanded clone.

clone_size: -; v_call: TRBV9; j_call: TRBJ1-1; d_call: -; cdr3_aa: CASSKQAMNTEAFF; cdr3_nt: TGTGCCAGCAGCAAACAGGCGATGAACACTGAAGCTTTCTTT
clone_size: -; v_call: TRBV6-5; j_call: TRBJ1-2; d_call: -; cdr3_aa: CASSSDPGPPLGYTF; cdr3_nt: TGTGCCAGCAGTTCGGACCCAGGGCCCCCTCTTGGCTACACCTTC
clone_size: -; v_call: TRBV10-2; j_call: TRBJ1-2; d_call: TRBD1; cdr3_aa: CASSDSTQGDYGYTF; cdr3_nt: TGCGCCAGCAGTGATAGTACCCAGGGGGACTATGGCTACACCTTC
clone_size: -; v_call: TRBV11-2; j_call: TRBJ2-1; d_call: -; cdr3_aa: CASSNPIARYDNEQFF; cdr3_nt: TGTGCCAGCAGCAATCCAATAGCGAGATACGACAATGAGCAGTTCTTC
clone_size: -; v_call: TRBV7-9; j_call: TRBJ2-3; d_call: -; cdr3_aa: CASSLSLGGDTQYF; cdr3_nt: TGTGCCAGCAGCTTAAGTCTAGGGGGAGATACGCAGTATTTT
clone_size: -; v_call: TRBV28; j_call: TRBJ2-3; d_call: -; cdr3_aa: CASVAGSYTDTQYF; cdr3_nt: TGTGCCAGCGTCGCGGGGTCATATACAGATACGCAGTATTTT
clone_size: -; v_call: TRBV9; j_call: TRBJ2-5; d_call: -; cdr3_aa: CASSDRFQETQYF; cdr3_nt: TGTGCCAGCAGCGACCGATTCCAAGAGACCCAGTACTTC
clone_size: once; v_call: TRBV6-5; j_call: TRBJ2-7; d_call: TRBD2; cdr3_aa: CASGLSGSRGEQYF; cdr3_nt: TGTGCCAGCGGGCTTAGCGGGAGTCGCGGCGAGCAGTACTTC
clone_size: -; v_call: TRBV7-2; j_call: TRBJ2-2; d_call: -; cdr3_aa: CASSLWSGELFF; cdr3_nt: TGTGCCAGCAGCTTATGGTCCGGGGAGCTGTTTTTT
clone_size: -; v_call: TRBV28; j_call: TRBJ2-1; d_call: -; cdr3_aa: CASSLRRGYGYNEQFF; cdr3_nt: TGTGCCAGCAGCCTTAGACGGGGGTATGGCTACAATGAGCAGTTCTTC
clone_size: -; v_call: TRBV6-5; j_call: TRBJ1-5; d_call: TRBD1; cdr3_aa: CASSYWDRGTDQPQHF; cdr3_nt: TGTGCCAGCAGTTACTGGGACAGGGGTACGGATCAGCCCCAGCATTTT
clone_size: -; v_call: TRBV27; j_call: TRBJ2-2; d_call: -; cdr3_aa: CASSRGVNTGELFF; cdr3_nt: TGTGCCAGCAGTAGGGGCGTCAACACCGGGGAGCTGTTTTTT
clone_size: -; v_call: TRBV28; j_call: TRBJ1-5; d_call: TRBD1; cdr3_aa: CASSFGQGDQPQHF; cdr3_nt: TGTGCCAGCAGTTTTGGGCAGGGGGATCAGCCCCAGCATTTT
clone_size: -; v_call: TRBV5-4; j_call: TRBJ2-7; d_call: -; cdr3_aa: CASSLGPPGARGIYEQYF; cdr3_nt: TGTGCCAGCAGCTTGGGACCCCCAGGGGCGCGGGGGATCTACGAGCAGTACTTC
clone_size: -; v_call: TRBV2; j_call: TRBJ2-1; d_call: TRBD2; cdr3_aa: CASSEPSGRTYNEQFF; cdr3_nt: TGTGCCAGCAGTGAACCTAGCGGGAGAACCTACAATGAGCAGTTCTTC
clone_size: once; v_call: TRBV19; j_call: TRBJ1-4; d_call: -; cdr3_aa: CASSTWEDRANEKLFF; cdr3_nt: TGTGCCAGTAGTACCTGGGAAGATAGAGCTAATGAAAAACTGTTTTTT
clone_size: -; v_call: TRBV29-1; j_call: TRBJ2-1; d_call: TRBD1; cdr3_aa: CSVGTGEQFF; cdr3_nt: TGCAGCGTGGGGACAGGGGAGCAGTTCTTC
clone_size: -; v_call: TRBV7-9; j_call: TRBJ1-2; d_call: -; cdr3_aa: CASSRSEGPRFDGYTF; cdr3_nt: TGTGCCAGCAGTCGTTCTGAAGGACCGAGGTTTGATGGCTACACCTTC
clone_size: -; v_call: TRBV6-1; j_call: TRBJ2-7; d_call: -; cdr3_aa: CASSLGGRGYEQYF; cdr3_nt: TGTGCCAGCAGTTTGGGGGGCAGGGGCTACGAGCAGTACTTC
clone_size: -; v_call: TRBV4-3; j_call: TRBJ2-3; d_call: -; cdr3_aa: CASSQGRTDTQYF; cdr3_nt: TGCGCCAGCAGCCAAGGCCGCACAGATACGCAGTATTTT
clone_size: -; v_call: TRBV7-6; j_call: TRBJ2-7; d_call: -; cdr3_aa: CASSLARQPYEQYF; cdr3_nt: TGTGCCAGCAGCTTAGCCCGACAGCCCTACGAGCAGTACTTC
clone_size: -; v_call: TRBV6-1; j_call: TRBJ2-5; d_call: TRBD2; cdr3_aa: CASAGGNQETQYF; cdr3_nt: TGTGCCAGCGCGGGAGGGAACCAAGAGACCCAGTACTTC
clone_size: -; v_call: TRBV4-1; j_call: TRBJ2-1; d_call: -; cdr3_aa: CASSQDRTYSYNEQFF; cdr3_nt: TGCGCCAGCAGCCAAGATAGGACGTACTCCTACAATGAGCAGTTCTTC
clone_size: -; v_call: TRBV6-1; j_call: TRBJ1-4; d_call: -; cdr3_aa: CASSRTVDEKLFF; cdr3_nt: TGTGCCAGCAGTCGGACAGTTGATGAAAAACTGTTTTTT
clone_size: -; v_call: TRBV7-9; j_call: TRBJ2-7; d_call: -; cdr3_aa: CASSQTGTSYEQYF; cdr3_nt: TGTGCCAGCAGCCAAACCGGGACTTCTTACGAGCAGTACTTC
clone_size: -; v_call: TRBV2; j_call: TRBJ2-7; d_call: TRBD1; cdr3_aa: CASSEVFGTAYEQYF; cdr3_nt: TGTGCCAGCAGTGAAGTTTTTGGGACAGCTTACGAGCAGTACTTC
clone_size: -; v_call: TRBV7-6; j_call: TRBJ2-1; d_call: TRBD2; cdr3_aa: CASSLGRGLAGYNEQFF; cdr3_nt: TGTGCCAGCAGCTTAGGGAGAGGACTAGCGGGGTACAATGAGCAGTTCTTC
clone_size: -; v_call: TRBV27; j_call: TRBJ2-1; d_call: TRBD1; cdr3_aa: CASSFGQGEINEQFF; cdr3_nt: TGTGCCAGCAGTTTCGGTCAGGGGGAGATAAATGAGCAGTTCTTC
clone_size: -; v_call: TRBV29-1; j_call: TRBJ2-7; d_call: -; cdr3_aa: CSVEGGRETYYEQYF; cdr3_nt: TGCAGCGTTGAAGGTGGCCGGGAGACCTACTACGAGCAGTACTTC
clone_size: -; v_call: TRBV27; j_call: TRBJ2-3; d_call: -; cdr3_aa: CAPEGQGPDTQYF; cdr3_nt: TGTGCCCCGGAGGGCCAGGGGCCAGATACGCAGTATTTT
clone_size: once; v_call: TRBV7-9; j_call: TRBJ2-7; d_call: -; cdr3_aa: CASSSGDRRPYEQYF; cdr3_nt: TGTGCCAGCAGCTCAGGGGACCGTAGACCCTACGAGCAGTACTTC
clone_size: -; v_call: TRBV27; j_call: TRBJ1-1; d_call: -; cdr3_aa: CASSLLGNTEAFF; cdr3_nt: TGTGCCAGCAGTTTACTAGGGAACACTGAAGCTTTCTTT
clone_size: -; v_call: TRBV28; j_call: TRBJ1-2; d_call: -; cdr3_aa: CASSFRTAYGYTF; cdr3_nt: TGTGCCAGCAGTTTTAGGACGGCCTATGGCTACACCTTC
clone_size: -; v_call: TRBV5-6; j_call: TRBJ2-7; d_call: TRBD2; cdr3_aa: CASSLRRSSGSYEQYF; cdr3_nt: TGTGCCAGCAGCCTTAGGCGGTCTAGCGGGAGTTACGAGCAGTACTTC
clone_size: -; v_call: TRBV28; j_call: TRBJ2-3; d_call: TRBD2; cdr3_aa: CASSPRGLAGRTDTQYF; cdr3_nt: TGTGCCAGCAGTCCGAGGGGACTAGCGGGACGCACAGATACGCAGTATTTT
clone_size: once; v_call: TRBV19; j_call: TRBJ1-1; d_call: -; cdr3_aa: CASSMGHPGTEAFF; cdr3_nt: TGTGCCAGTAGTATGGGACACCCAGGGACTGAAGCTTTCTTT
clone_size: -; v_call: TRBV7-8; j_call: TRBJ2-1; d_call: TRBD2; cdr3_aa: CASIISGEGYNEQFF; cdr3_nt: TGTGCCAGCATCATTAGCGGGGAGGGGTACAATGAGCAGTTCTTC
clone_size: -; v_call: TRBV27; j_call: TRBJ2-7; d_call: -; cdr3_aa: CASSLRGVGYEQYF; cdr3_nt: TGTGCCAGCAGTTTAAGAGGGGTCGGCTACGAGCAGTACTTC
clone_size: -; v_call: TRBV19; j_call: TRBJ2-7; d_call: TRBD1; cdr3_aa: CASRIGTGPYEQYF; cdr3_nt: TGTGCCAGTAGGATCGGGACAGGGCCCTACGAGCAGTACTTC
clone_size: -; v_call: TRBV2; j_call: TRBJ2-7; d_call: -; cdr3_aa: CASRWAPGGEVYEQYF; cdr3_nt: TGTGCCAGCAGATGGGCCCCCGGGGGAGAGGTATACGAGCAGTACTTC